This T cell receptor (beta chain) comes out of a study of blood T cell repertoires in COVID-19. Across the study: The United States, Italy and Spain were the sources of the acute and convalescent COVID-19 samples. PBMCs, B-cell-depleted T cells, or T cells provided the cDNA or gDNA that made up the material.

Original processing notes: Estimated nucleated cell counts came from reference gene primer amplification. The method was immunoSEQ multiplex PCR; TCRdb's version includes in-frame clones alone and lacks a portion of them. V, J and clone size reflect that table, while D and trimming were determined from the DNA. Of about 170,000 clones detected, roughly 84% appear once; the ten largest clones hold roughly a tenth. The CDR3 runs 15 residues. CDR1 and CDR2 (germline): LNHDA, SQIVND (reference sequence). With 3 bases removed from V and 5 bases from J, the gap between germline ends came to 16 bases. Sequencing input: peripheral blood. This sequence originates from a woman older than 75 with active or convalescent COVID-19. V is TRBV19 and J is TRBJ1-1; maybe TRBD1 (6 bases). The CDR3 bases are TGTGCCAGTAGTATGGACAGCCCCCTTGGGACTGAAGCTTTCTTT. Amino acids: CASSMDSPLGTEAFF.